This T cell receptor beta chain was identified in a study of T cell changes during pregnancy in multiple sclerosis. Germline CDR1 SGDLS, CDR2 YYNGEE. The CDR3 length is 17 residues. V was pared by 0 bases and J by 1 base, with 4 bases of the junction left unmatched. Clones were sequenced by immunoSEQ multiplex PCR, and TCRdb holds only the in-frame ones, with some missing. The sample lists some 80,000 clones, about 95% occurring once. The source of this sequence is a female donor with multiple sclerosis, enrolled in a pregnancy study. This chain connects TRBV9 to TRBJ2-5; 12 bases agree with TRBD2. The sequenced sample was peripheral blood, obtained in the third trimester of pregnancy. The CDR3 DNA sequence: TGTGCCAGCAGCGTAGACCTAGCGGGGGGGACCCAAGAGACCCAGTACTTC. Encoded protein: CASSVDLAGGTQETQYF.